A selection of T cell receptor beta chains follows, all from one sample in a study of PD-1 blockade in classical Hodgkin lymphoma. Measured with immunoSEQ multiplex PCR; TCRdb has only the in-frame clones, and not every one. The sample lists approximately 50,000 clones; about two thirds were seen once. Sequencing was performed on peripheral blood mononuclear cells (PBMCs), taken before the second cycle of nivolumab. These receptors were obtained from a human donor with classical Hodgkin lymphoma. Each CDR3 is given without its conserved first and last residue.

v_call: TRBV11-2; j_call: TRBJ2-7; cdr3_aa: ASSPSGLYEQY
v_call: TRBV18; j_call: TRBJ2-1; cdr3_aa: ASSRSSAGGTLNEQF
v_call: TRBV18; j_call: TRBJ1-4; cdr3_aa: ASSPLQPTVPNEKLF
v_call: TRBV2; j_call: TRBJ2-7; cdr3_aa: ASSEAGWGTGPREQY
v_call: TRBV29-1; j_call: TRBJ2-2; cdr3_aa: SARSQGTGELF
v_call: TRBV5-1; j_call: TRBJ1-4; cdr3_aa: ASSLRGAANEKLF
v_call: TRBV30; j_call: TRBJ1-4; cdr3_aa: AWSPGTGEEKLF
v_call: TRBV6-5; j_call: TRBJ2-1; cdr3_aa: ASSYRRGYEQF
v_call: TRBV19; j_call: TRBJ1-1; cdr3_aa: ASSIGRQNTEAF
v_call: TRBV7-3; j_call: TRBJ2-1; cdr3_aa: ASSLDSYEQF
v_call: TRBV7-2; j_call: TRBJ2-1; cdr3_aa: ASSPGGQGVYNEQF